Listed below are T cell receptor beta chains from one sample, sequenced in a study of blood T cell repertoires in COVID-19. Assay used: immunoSEQ multiplex PCR; TCRdb lists only in-frame clones, some missing. The sample holds a few hundred thousand clones, approximately 88% seen once. The sample was PBMCs or T cells enriched from blood (not recorded which). The receptors derive from a woman aged 40 to 50 with acute COVID-19. CDR3s leave out the opening cysteine and the closing phenylalanine or tryptophan.

v_gene: TRBV9
j_gene: TRBJ2-5
CDR3aa: ASSVGGQIETQY

v_gene: TRBV4-1
j_gene: TRBJ2-3
CDR3aa: ASSQEGSTSGISTDTQY

v_gene: TRBV5-6
j_gene: TRBJ1-6
CDR3aa: ASSRIPGQGTSPLH

v_gene: TRBV13
j_gene: TRBJ2-1
CDR3aa: ASSRDPTGAYNEQF

v_gene: TRBV5-8
j_gene: TRBJ1-1
CDR3aa: ASSLGQGGDTEAF

v_gene: TRBV30
j_gene: TRBJ2-3
CDR3aa: AWSEGQNTDTQY

v_gene: TRBV18
j_gene: TRBJ1-1
CDR3aa: ASSPGQGGSEAF

v_gene: TRBV19
j_gene: TRBJ1-2
CDR3aa: ASSTTPQGAGYGYT

v_gene: TRBV7-3
j_gene: TRBJ2-5
CDR3aa: ASSLQGLGGQETQY

v_gene: TRBV6-5
j_gene: TRBJ1-2
CDR3aa: ASRTFGVTAGGYT

v_gene: TRBV9
j_gene: TRBJ1-2
CDR3aa: ASSVRIGQPYGYT

v_gene: TRBV5-1
j_gene: TRBJ2-5
CDR3aa: ASSLGQTQETQY

v_gene: TRBV12-3/TRBV12-4
j_gene: TRBJ2-3
CDR3aa: ASSFSAGTQY

v_gene: TRBV7-2
j_gene: TRBJ2-1
CDR3aa: ASSLSVTYNEQF

v_gene: TRBV2
j_gene: TRBJ2-1
CDR3aa: ASSAYRGEQF

v_gene: TRBV5-4
j_gene: TRBJ1-1
CDR3aa: ASRNGQVEANTEAF

v_gene: TRBV27
j_gene: TRBJ1-2
CDR3aa: ASSFSGGPGYT

v_gene: TRBV19
j_gene: TRBJ2-1
CDR3aa: ASSTGFSTHNEQF

v_gene: TRBV7-3
j_gene: TRBJ2-3
CDR3aa: ASSSGTSGPTDTQY

v_gene: TRBV2
j_gene: TRBJ1-1
CDR3aa: ASTKVDTEAF

v_gene: TRBV5-5
j_gene: TRBJ1-5
CDR3aa: ASRVLASPYQPQH

v_gene: TRBV9
j_gene: TRBJ1-2
CDR3aa: ASSVGQVLDGYT

v_gene: TRBV12-1
j_gene: TRBJ2-1
CDR3aa: ASSKSSGTPNNEQF

v_gene: TRBV19
j_gene: TRBJ1-1
CDR3aa: ASKPGQGLYTEAF

v_gene: TRBV11-3
j_gene: TRBJ2-7
CDR3aa: ASSLGGRGHEQY

v_gene: TRBV5-1
j_gene: TRBJ2-7
CDR3aa: ASSLEGQGGIEQY

v_gene: TRBV19
j_gene: TRBJ1-3
CDR3aa: ASSTGGYYRGSMGTIY

v_gene: TRBV11-3
j_gene: TRBJ1-1
CDR3aa: ASSARQGQNTEAF

v_gene: TRBV12-3/TRBV12-4
j_gene: TRBJ1-2
CDR3aa: ASMGRGVYGYT

v_gene: TRBV4-1
j_gene: TRBJ1-5
CDR3aa: ASSRSGNNQPQH

v_gene: TRBV9
j_gene: TRBJ1-1
CDR3aa: ASSPQTGKATEAF

v_gene: TRBV19
j_gene: TRBJ2-1
CDR3aa: ASSIPGTSGNEQF

v_gene: TRBV18
j_gene: TRBJ1-3
CDR3aa: ASSPDILYENTIY

v_gene: TRBV5-5
j_gene: TRBJ2-2
CDR3aa: ASSFAGGENTGELF

v_gene: TRBV11-3
j_gene: TRBJ1-1
CDR3aa: ASSLDGSGTEAF